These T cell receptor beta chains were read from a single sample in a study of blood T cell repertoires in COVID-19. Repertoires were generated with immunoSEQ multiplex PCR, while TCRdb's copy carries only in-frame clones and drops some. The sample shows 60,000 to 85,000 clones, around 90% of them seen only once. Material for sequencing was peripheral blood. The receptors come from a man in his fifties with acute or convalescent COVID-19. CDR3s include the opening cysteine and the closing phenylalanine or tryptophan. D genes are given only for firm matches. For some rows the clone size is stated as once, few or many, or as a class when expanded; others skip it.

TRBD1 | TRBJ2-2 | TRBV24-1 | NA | CATTARDRHTGELFF | TGTGCCACCACCGCACGGGACAGACATACCGGGGAGCTGTTTTTT
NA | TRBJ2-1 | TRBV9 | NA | CASSVVGATMVEQFF | TGTGCCAGCAGCGTAGTGGGAGCGACCATGGTTGAGCAGTTCTTC
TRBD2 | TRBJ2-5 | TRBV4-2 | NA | CASSVAASGGAGAQETQYF | TGTGCCAGCAGTGTAGCGGCTAGCGGGGGGGCCGGGGCGCAAGAGACCCAGTACTTC
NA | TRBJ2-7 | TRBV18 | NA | CASSPLLGGNSREQYF | TGTGCCAGCTCACCACTCTTGGGAGGTAATTCGAGAGAGCAGTACTTC
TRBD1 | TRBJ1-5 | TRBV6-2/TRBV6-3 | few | CASSYPQGAGMLLHLPQHF | TGTGCCAGCAGTTACCCCCAGGGGGCCGGGATGCTCCTTCATCTGCCCCAGCATTTT
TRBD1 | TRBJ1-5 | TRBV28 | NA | CASSSPGQGAGQPQHF | TGTGCCAGCAGTTCCCCGGGACAGGGGGCGGGACAGCCCCAGCATTTT
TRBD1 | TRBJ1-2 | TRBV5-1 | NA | CASSSQGAGPRGYTF | TGCGCCAGCAGCTCACAGGGGGCAGGACCTAGGGGCTACACCTTC
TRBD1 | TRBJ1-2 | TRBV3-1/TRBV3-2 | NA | CASSQVGTGGVLDYGYTF | TGTGCCAGCAGCCAAGTGGGGACAGGGGGCGTATTGGACTATGGCTACACCTTC
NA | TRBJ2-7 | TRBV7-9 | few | CASSPRGDYEQYF | TGTGCCAGCAGCCCTCGGGGAGACTACGAGCAGTACTTC
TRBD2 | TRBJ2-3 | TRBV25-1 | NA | CASSEGGFSVGTQYF | TGTGCCAGCAGTGAGGGGGGGTTCTCGGTTGGTACGCAGTATTTT
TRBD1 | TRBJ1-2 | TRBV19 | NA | CASSRGQGLSGYTF | TGTGCCAGTAGCCGGGGACAGGGGTTATCTGGCTACACCTTC
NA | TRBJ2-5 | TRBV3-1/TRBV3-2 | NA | CASSPKSPVTRRGETQYF | TGTGCCAGCAGCCCGAAGAGTCCGGTGACCCGTCGCGGGGAGACCCAGTACTTC
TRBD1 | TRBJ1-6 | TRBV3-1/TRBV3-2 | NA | CASSQGGQGANSPLHF | TGTGCCAGCAGCCAAGGTGGACAGGGCGCAAATTCACCCCTCCACTTT
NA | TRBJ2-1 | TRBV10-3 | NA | CAIKSVLYNEQFF | TGTGCCATCAAATCCGTGTTGTACAATGAGCAGTTCTTC
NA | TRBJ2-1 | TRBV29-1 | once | CSVADNEQFF | TGCAGCGTTGCCGACAATGAGCAGTTCTTC
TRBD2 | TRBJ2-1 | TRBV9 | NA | CASSVEASGGGNEQFF | TGTGCCAGCAGCGTAGAAGCCAGCGGGGGCGGCAATGAGCAGTTCTTC
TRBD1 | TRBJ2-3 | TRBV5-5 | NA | CASSWDRGLADTQYF | TGTGCCAGCAGCTGGGACAGGGGGCTCGCAGATACGCAGTATTTT
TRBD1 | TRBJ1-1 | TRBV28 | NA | CASSPWGQGSSGNTEAFF | TGTGCCAGCAGCCCCTGGGGACAGGGGTCCAGTGGGAACACTGAAGCTTTCTTT
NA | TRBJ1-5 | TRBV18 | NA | CASSLSENQPQHF | TGTGCCAGCTCACTGTCCGAGAATCAGCCCCAGCATTTT
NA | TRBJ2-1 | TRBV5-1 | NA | CASSETYNEQFF | TGCGCCAGCAGCGAGACCTACAATGAGCAGTTCTTC
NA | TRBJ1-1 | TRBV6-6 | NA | CASRKTGSNTEAFF | TGTGCCAGCAGAAAAACGGGTTCGAACACTGAAGCTTTCTTT